This TCR beta chain derives from a study of blood T cell repertoires in COVID-19 (dated by TCRdb to the early 2020s). Broadly, across the study: Collaborator samples came from the United States, Italy and Spain and covered acute and convalescent phases of COVID-19. The material from the prospective study consisted of cDNA or gDNA derived from T cells, B-cell-depleted T cells, or PBMCs. Subjects who had been exposed to COVID-19, were actively infected with it, or had recovered from it provided the deeply sampled blood TCRbeta repertoires that made up the dataset. The repertoires were released in a freely available public database meant as a resource for research on the immune response to SARS-CoV-2. Samples were obtained from the ongoing ImmuneRACE study (first 160 participants) and from about 1,300 subjects provided by 6 global collaborators. A de-identified subject ID, COVID-19 status, age in years and sex were almost always included in the sample metadata. Where available, HLA class I and class II types were taken from metadata supplied by the sample provider and were not determined by assay-based typing. Overall study outcomes, separate from this receptor: The amount of clinical and demographic metadata varied by source and participant and was provided uncurated.

There are 14 amino acids in the CDR3, from cysteine to phenylalanine inclusive. Of all the DNA, just the CDR3 is kept, 42 bases in frame from base 1. Taken from the germline V gene (reference sequence), the CDR1 and CDR2 loops are GTSNPN and SVGIG. A distance of 17 bases separates the germline ends of V and J, which lose 1 base and 8 bases respectively. As regards this clone: It lacks a known antigen. Qualities for individual bases were not recorded, and no much larger clone is one base off.

The immunoSEQ Assay, a bias-controlled multiplex PCR, was used to amplify TCRbeta CDR3 regions from genomic DNA. The authors' pipeline ran thus. Nucleated cell counts per sample were estimated from amplification of reference gene primers within the assay. Sequence reads were collapsed and filtered to measure the absolute abundance of every unique TCRbeta CDR3 rearrangement. For each sample, productive Simpson clonality was calculated by taking the square root of Simpson's diversity index across productive rearrangements. The clones in this table, taken by TCRdb from immuneACCESS, are in-frame only. Not every clone is retained; where verified, under half of the shortfall comes from an unresolved V gene, and the cause of the rest is unknown. The V and J calls and clone size were taken over from that table, and D and trimming were inferred from the DNA. Present in this sample are around 420,000 clones, 88% of which were seen just once. The ten largest clones represent roughly 2% of the sample.

Enrolling through a virtual design, the prospective study's participants ranged in age from roughly 18 to 100 years and lived across around 25 United States geographic areas. Cohort assignment in the prospective study relied on participant-reported clinical history from a screening survey and a study questionnaire. Each participant in the prospective study had whole blood, serum and a nasopharyngeal or oropharyngeal swab collected by mobile phlebotomists. Prospective study participants could optionally give additional blood draws and questionnaires over an approximately 2-month period. Before DNA extraction, blood samples from the prospective study were shipped at room temperature or frozen.

The sequence is built from TRBV30 and TRBJ1-1; perhaps TRBD1 is the D gene, with 6 bases matching. Sequencing input: PBMCs or T cells enriched from blood (not recorded which). The TCR originated in a middle-aged woman with acute COVID-19. The CDR3 has the sequence CAWSAGTKQTEAFF. The base sequence is TGTGCCTGGAGTGCCGGGACAAAGCAAACCGAAGCTTTCTTT.